The 22 T cell receptor beta chains below were found in one sample sequenced in a study of identical twins. TCRdb reprocessed the 5' RACE reads via MiXCR and lists one record per CDR3 protein. Counted here are about 190,000 distinct CDR3 sequences, around 15% occurring once; the ten biggest clones make up around 40%. These same records also appear under a second study, on T cells expressing NK-cell markers.

Sequenced: CD8+ T cells sorted from blood. All receptors derive from a woman younger than 35 in good health.

This clonotype has just a few counts. The germline gene is not matched at one end of the junction; a read error may be the cause. This rearrangement joins TRBV12-3 or TRBV12-4 to TRBJ2-5; no firm D call. The CDR3 sequence is 12 residues long. The CDR3 DNA reads TGTGTCAGCAGTTACTCCGCCGAGACCCAGTACTTC. It is translated as CVSSYSAETQYF.

The chain carries TRBV6-5 and TRBJ1-2, with 9 bases lining up with TRBD1. The V gene end was trimmed by 4 bases and the J gene end by 8 bases; junction bases not matched to a gene: 8. The CDR3 is 14 amino acids. Germline CDR1 and CDR2: MNHEY and SVGAGI. CDR3 amino acids: CASSSSWTGEGYTF. CDR3 sequence (DNA): TGTGCCAGCAGTTCAAGTTGGACAGGGGAGGGCTACACCTTC.

This clonotype was counted ten times or more. The chain is built from TRBV29-1 and TRBJ2-5, with TRBD1 identical over 9 bases. Germline CDR1 SQVTM, CDR2 ANQGSEA. The CDR3 has 15 amino acids. With V trimmed by 4 bases and J by 5 bases, 11 bases remained unmatched. Here the CDR3 DNA reads TGCAGCGTTGGGGAGGAAGGAGACAGGGGGGAGACCCAGTACTTC. This codes for CSVGEEGDRGETQYF.

The rearrangement uses TRBV10-2 and TRBJ2-5; D unresolved. The V and J ends lost 1 base and 5 bases respectively, with 8 bases between them. This CDR3 comprises 13 residues. Per the germline V gene, CDR1 is WSHSY and CDR2 is SAAADI. CDR3: CASSELVEETQYF. In DNA, the CDR3 is TGCGCCAGCAGTGAGTTGGTGGAGGAGACCCAGTACTTC.

The CDR3, as DNA: TGCGCCAGCACCTCCGGAGCCGGGGAGCTGTTTTTT. It codes for CASTSGAGELFF. The chain carries TRBV10-1 and TRBJ2-2; D is unresolved. In germline, CDR1 is WNHNN, CDR2 SYGVQD (reference sequence). V was shortened by 7 bases and J by 6 bases, with 9 bases between the two germline ends. CDR3 size: 12 residues.

This clonotype has just a few counts. V is TRBV9 and J is TRBJ2-2; D remains unclear. This CDR3 is 14 amino acids long. Trimming stripped 4 bases from V and 9 bases from J, with 16 bases between. The V gene's germline CDR1 is SGDLS and CDR2 YYNGEE. CDR3 amino acids: CASSSGTLHRELFF. The CDR3 DNA reads as TGTGCCAGCAGCTCCGGCACACTGCACCGGGAGCTGTTTTTT.

V and J are TRBV7-8 and TRBJ1-5; no reliable D call. The V and J ends lost 5 bases and 0 bases respectively, with 11 bases between them. Germline V gene data show CDR1 as SGHVS and CDR2 as FQNEAQ. The CDR3 contains 15 residues. The CDR3 sequence is CASSPHGNSNQPQHF. The CDR3 DNA reads TGTGCCAGCAGCCCACACGGAAATAGCAATCAGCCCCAGCATTTT.

This clonotype was observed at least ten times. The chain recombines TRBV12-3 or TRBV12-4 with TRBJ1-1; possible D gene TRBD1, 6 bases. This CDR3 has 14 amino acids. Deletions cut 6 bases from V and 2 bases from J, with 13 bases between. For the CDR3, the DNA is TGTGCCAGCAGCCCTGGACAGATTAACACTGAAGCTTTCTTT. Translated: CASSPGQINTEAFF.

This clonotype was recorded at least ten times. V usage is TRBV5-1 and J usage is TRBJ2-2; D not resolved. In germline, CDR1 is SGHRS, CDR2 YFSETQ. CDR3 length: 11 residues. Trimming stripped 3 bases from V and 6 bases from J, with 3 bases between. CDR3 amino acids: CASSSSGELFF. DNA of the CDR3: TGCGCCAGCAGCTCATCCGGGGAGCTGTTTTTT.

This clonotype was counted only a few times. V is TRBV20-1 and J is TRBJ2-3; the match to TRBD2 covers 8 bases. J gave up 6 bases and V 1 base, and 6 bases lay outside the gene matches. The germline V gene encodes CDR1 DFQATT and CDR2 SNEGSKA (reference sequence). This CDR3 has 14 amino acids. The CDR3 loop is CSARVGGGVDTQYF. CDR3 nucleotide sequence: TGCAGTGCTAGAGTCGGGGGGGGCGTGGATACGCAGTATTTT.

The table lists this clonotype with a few counts. The V gene is TRBV7-2, the J gene TRBJ1-2; D gene ambiguous. The CDR3 covers 12 residues. Germline CDR1 reads SGHTA; CDR2 reads FQGNSA. The ends were cut back, 5 bases at V and 8 bases at J, with 12 bases in the middle. CDR3 residues: CASSPNGFGYTF. Written as DNA, the CDR3 is TGTGCCAGCAGCCCGAATGGCTTCGGCTACACCTTC.

The V gene is TRBV30, the J gene TRBJ2-7, with TRBD1 identical over 8 bases. Trimming took 2 bases from V and 6 from J; bases not matched to a gene: 6. The CDR3 loop spans 13 amino acids. Germline values: CDR1 GTSNPN, CDR2 SVGIG (reference sequence). The DNA for the CDR3 is TGTGCCTGGAGTCCCTACAGGGGGTCCGAGCAGTACTTC. It translates to CAWSPYRGSEQYF.

The chain employs TRBV5-5 and TRBJ2-1, with D possibly being TRBD1 or TRBD2 (5 bases each). The germline V gene encodes CDR1 SGHKS and CDR2 YYEKEE (reference sequence). There are 12 residues in the CDR3. The germline V and J ends were trimmed by 5 bases and 8 bases, with 11 bases remaining between them. The CDR3 region is CASRGVLDEQFF. CDR3 coding DNA: TGTGCCAGCAGGGGGGTCCTTGATGAGCAGTTCTTC.

V usage is TRBV5-1 and J usage is TRBJ2-3; 7 bases agree with TRBD2. Germline V gene data show CDR1 as SGHRS and CDR2 as YFSETQ. The CDR3 consists of 14 residues. Trimming cost V 7 bases and J 4 bases; bases outside gene matches: 9. CDR3 in amino acids: CASAVLANADTQYF. The DNA for the CDR3 is TGCGCCAGCGCTGTACTAGCGAACGCAGATACGCAGTATTTT.

The V call is TRBV4-2, the J call TRBJ2-7; no firm D call. Germline V gives CDR1 LGHNA, CDR2 YNFKEQ. Trimming removed 0 bases from V and 4 bases from J, with 13 bases in between. This CDR3 contains 15 residues. CDR3: CASSQDEPGVYEQYF. As DNA, the CDR3 is TGTGCCAGCAGCCAAGATGAGCCAGGAGTTTACGAGCAGTACTTC.

The chain has TRBV9 and TRBJ2-7; 12 nucleotides agree with TRBD2. V lost 3 bases and J lost 5; bases outside the gene matches: 3. Germline-derived CDR1 and CDR2 are SGDLS and YYNGEE. This CDR3 region has 14 residues. The CDR3 coding sequence is TGTGCCAGCAGCGGGACTAGCGGGATGCACGAGCAGTACTTC. It yields the protein CASSGTSGMHEQYF.

This clonotype was observed a handful of times. This rearrangement joins TRBV4-2 to TRBJ1-2, with D possibly matching TRBD1 (5 bases). CDR3 length: 13 residues. Germline assignment: CDR1 LGHNA and CDR2 YNFKEQ. Trimming cost V 1 base and J 5 bases, with 8 bases left between them. For the CDR3, the DNA is TGTGCCAGCAGCCAAGGGACACCTTATGGCTACACCTTC. The encoded protein is CASSQGTPYGYTF.

This clonotype was picked up many times. The chain links TRBV12-3 or TRBV12-4 to TRBJ2-1, with D unresolved. Trimming removed 6 bases at V and 5 bases at J, with 8 bases between. The CDR3 extends over 12 amino acids. The CDR3 DNA reads TGTGCCAGCAGCCTCCTCGACAATGAGCAGTTCTTC. Protein product: CASSLLDNEQFF.

This clonotype appeared many times. The chain carries TRBV11-2 and TRBJ2-7, with D uncertain. Germline CDR1 is SGHAT and CDR2 is FQNNGV. The CDR3 sequence is 13 residues long. Trimming shortened V by 3 bases and J by 1 base, and 7 bases separated the two germline ends. This chain's CDR3 is CASSFFSSYEQYF. The CDR3, as DNA: TGTGCCAGCAGCTTTTTTAGTTCCTACGAGCAGTACTTC.

The chain couples TRBV6-1 to TRBJ1-6; D gene ambiguous. CDR3 length equals 14 residues. Germline-derived CDR1 and CDR2 are MNHNS and SASEGT. The V and J ends lost 3 bases and 2 bases respectively, with 5 bases between them. The CDR3, as DNA: TGTGCCAGCAGTGACCGGGCCTATAATTCACCCCTCCACTTT. Its translation: CASSDRAYNSPLHF.

This chain connects TRBV2 to TRBJ2-4, with D possibly TRBD1 on 8 matching bases. V was clipped by 10 bases and J by 8 bases, with 21 bases between them. The CDR3 is 14 amino acids. CDR1 and CDR2 (germline): SNHLY, FYNNEI. The CDR3 sequence: CATSERTGRDIQYF. The CDR3 DNA sequence: TGTGCCACCTCAGAACGGACAGGGAGGGACATTCAGTACTTC.

The chain is built from TRBV20-1 and TRBJ2-1, with 12 nucleotides matching TRBD2. The CDR3 totals 14 residues. Germline-derived CDR1 and CDR2 are DFQATT and SNEGSKA (reference sequence). The V and J ends lost 1 base and 7 bases, in that order; junction bases with no gene match: 2. CDR3 amino acids: CSARASGGANEQFF. DNA of the CDR3: TGCAGTGCTAGAGCTAGCGGGGGGGCGAATGAGCAGTTCTTC.